Following are 23 T cell receptor beta chains from one sample sequenced in a study of CD4 T cells in relation to SARS-CoV-2 and coronaviruses. CD4+ T cells from unexposed donors were obtained before the COVID-19 pandemic (2011-2018). Isolation of CD4+ T cells took place after less than twelve days in culture. Generated by immunoSEQ multiplex PCR, the TCRdb table keeps only in-frame clones and is missing some. This table holds more than 15,000 clones, around three quarters found once. The antigens these receptors bind are not known. Sequencing was performed on CD4+ T cells from PBMCs, cultured in vitro. The source is a human donor in good health.

In this sample, this clone is hyperexpanded (1% or more). The rearrangement joins TRBV28 to TRBJ1-5; the match to TRBD1 covers 7 bases. V gave up 6 bases and J gave up 6 bases; unmatched junction bases: 14. Germline loops: CDR1 MDHEN, CDR2 SYDVKM. This CDR3 spans 16 amino acids. CDR3 coding DNA: TGTGCCAGCAGCACAACAGGGGCCGCGTTCAGTCAGCCCCAGCATTTT. Translating gives CASSTTGAAFSQPQHF.

This chain links TRBV19 with TRBJ2-7, with 9 bases aligning to TRBD1. The germline V gene has CDR1 LNHDA and CDR2 SQIVND (reference sequence). CDR3 length: 14 amino acids. V was clipped by 3 bases and J by 2 bases; unmatched bases: 2. The CDR3 DNA sequence: TGTGCCAGTAGTATCGACAGGGGGACCTACGAGCAGTACTTC. The encoded protein is CASSIDRGTYEQYF.

This clone came up a few times. The chain employs TRBV7-9 and TRBJ2-7; tentative D call: TRBD2 (5 bases). Germline V gene lookup returns CDR1 SEHNR and CDR2 FQNEAQ (reference sequence). The germline V and J ends were trimmed by 7 bases and 5 bases, with 9 bases remaining between them. The CDR3 covers 11 residues. The CDR3 sequence is CASTRADEQYF. For the CDR3, the DNA is TGTGCCAGCACCCGAGCGGACGAGCAGTACTTC.

The gene calls are TRBV24-1 and TRBJ2-2; D is tentatively TRBD1 or TRBD2 (5 bases each). The CDR3 totals 18 residues. Germline V gene sequence: CDR1 KGHDR, CDR2 SFDVKD. Deletions cut 3 bases from V and 2 bases from J, with 18 bases between. The chain's CDR3 is CATSDRTGTYENTGELFF. The DNA for the CDR3 is TGTGCCACCAGTGATCGAACCGGGACCTACGAAAACACCGGGGAGCTGTTTTTT.

The chain carries TRBV13 and TRBJ1-4; the match to TRBD1 covers 10 bases. The CDR3 has 16 residues. The V and J ends lost 5 bases and 8 bases, in that order; junction bases with no gene match: 11. In germline, CDR1 is PRHDT, CDR2 FYEKMQ (reference sequence). The CDR3 is CASSKTGTGVGEKLFF. DNA of the CDR3: TGTGCCAGCAGCAAAACCGGGACAGGGGTAGGAGAAAAACTGTTTTTT.

This chain connects TRBV10-3 to TRBJ2-3; 11 positions agree with TRBD2. The CDR3 spans 15 residues. Germline V gene lookup returns CDR1 ENHRY and CDR2 SYGVKD. The V gene end was trimmed by 6 bases and the J gene end by 5 bases; junction bases not matched to a gene: 7. CDR3: CAISEDSGGGDTQYF. In nucleotides, the CDR3 is TGTGCCATCAGCGAGGATAGCGGGGGGGGAGATACGCAGTATTTT.

J is TRBJ2-1 and V is TRBV2; D is undetermined. The CDR3 is 12 amino acids. Trimming shortened V by 6 bases and J by 4 bases, and 7 bases separated the two germline ends. CDR1 SNHLY and CDR2 FYNNEI come from the germline V gene. CDR3 amino acids: CASRDQYNEQFF. DNA of the CDR3: TGTGCCAGCAGAGACCAGTACAATGAGCAGTTCTTC.

The gene calls are TRBV11-2 and TRBJ1-1; no firm D call. Germline V gene lookup returns CDR1 SGHAT and CDR2 FQNNGV. The CDR3 has 15 amino acids. V lost 3 bases and J 4 bases, leaving 15 bases between the germline ends. CDR3 bases: TGTGCCAGCAGCTTGGATCGGGCGCGGAGCACTGAAGCTTTCTTT. This codes for CASSLDRARSTEAFF.

The genes are TRBV19 and TRBJ2-1; the match to TRBD1 covers 12 bases. J was trimmed by 5 bases and V by 5 bases; bases with no gene match: 7. The V gene's germline CDR1 is LNHDA and CDR2 SQIVND (reference sequence). The CDR3 has 16 residues. Here the CDR3 DNA reads TGTGCCAGTAGTGACCCCGGGACAGGGGGCAACAATGAGCAGTTCTTC. Translation gives CASSDPGTGGNNEQFF.

This sequence joins TRBV2 and TRBJ1-1, with TRBD1 identical over 7 bases. With V trimmed by 6 bases and J by 10 bases, 11 bases remained unmatched. The CDR3 is 13 residues long. Germline V gives CDR1 SNHLY, CDR2 FYNNEI. The CDR3 here is CASRLTGESVAFF. Written as DNA, the CDR3 is TGTGCCAGCAGACTAACAGGGGAATCCGTAGCTTTCTTT.

J is TRBJ1-6 and V is TRBV15, with D perhaps matching TRBD1 (5 bases). In germline, CDR1 is LNHNV, CDR2 YYDKDF (reference sequence). The ends were cut back, 3 bases at V and 0 bases at J, with 12 bases in the middle. This CDR3 is 17 amino acids long. CDR3 DNA sequence: TGTGCCACCAGCAGGGGAAGACAGAGCTCCTATAATTCACCCCTCCACTTT. It codes for CATSRGRQSSYNSPLHF.

The CDR3 is CASSLASGKSTDTQYF. The CDR3 DNA sequence: TGTGCCAGCAGCTTAGCGTCAGGGAAAAGCACAGATACGCAGTATTTT. This rearrangement joins TRBV7-2 to TRBJ2-3, with D maybe TRBD1 (5 bases). CDR3 size: 16 residues. Germline CDR1 and CDR2: SGHTA and FQGNSA. The germline V and J ends were trimmed by 0 bases and 0 bases, with 10 bases remaining between them.

The gene calls are TRBV27 and TRBJ2-7, with 9 bases identical to TRBD2. With V trimmed by 4 bases and J by 0 bases, 1 base remained unmatched. Germline V gene data show CDR1 as MNHEY and CDR2 as SMNVEV (reference sequence). This CDR3 region has 14 residues. CDR3 amino acids: CASSYSGSSYEQYF. CDR3 bases: TGTGCCAGCAGTTATAGCGGGAGCTCCTACGAGCAGTACTTC.

The chain uses TRBV3-1 (or the pseudogene TRBV3-2) and TRBJ2-7, with D maybe TRBD1 (5 bases). Germline assignment: CDR1 LGHDT and CDR2 YNNKEL (reference sequence). Deletions cut 3 bases from V and 0 bases from J, with 15 bases between. The CDR3 spans 16 residues. CDR3 DNA: TGTGCCAGCAGCCACCTCTTAGGGGTCAGCTCCTACGAGCAGTACTTC. Encoded protein: CASSHLLGVSSYEQYF.

This clone was counted between two and nine times. This sequence joins TRBV7-9 and TRBJ1-1; weak D call: TRBD1 (5 bases). The length of the CDR3 is 16 residues. Trimming removed 5 bases from V and 10 bases from J, with 26 bases in between. The germline V gene has CDR1 SEHNR and CDR2 FQNEAQ (reference sequence). In DNA, the CDR3 is TGTGCCAGCAGCCCACGCGTAGCAGGGATGGATTTTGGAGCTTTCTTT. Its protein is CASSPRVAGMDFGAFF.

As DNA, the CDR3 is TGTGCCAGCAGCTTACTATCCGGGTCTGGGTCCGAGCAGTACTTC. Translation: CASSLLSGSGSEQYF. The chain employs TRBV7-7 and TRBJ2-7; no firm D call. The V and J ends lost 2 bases and 6 bases respectively, with 17 bases between them. The CDR3 spans 15 residues. Germline CDR1 SSHAT, CDR2 FNYEAQ (reference sequence).

V is TRBV2 and J is TRBJ2-1; TRBD1 might be the D (5 bases). The CDR3 has 13 amino acids. The germline V gene has CDR1 SNHLY and CDR2 FYNNEI. In nucleotides, the CDR3 is TGTGCGTACTCAACAGGATACTACAATGAGCAGTTCTTC. It specifies CAYSTGYYNEQFF.

This rearrangement joins TRBV14 to TRBJ1-2; D is unresolved. Trimming stripped 4 bases from V and 1 base from J, with 10 bases between. Per the germline V gene, CDR1 is SGHDN and CDR2 is FVKESK. This CDR3 has 14 residues. The CDR3 loop reads CASSPGTYNYGYTF. The DNA of the CDR3 is TGTGCCAGCAGCCCGGGTACCTATAACTATGGCTACACCTTC.

This clone has more than one count but fewer than ten. This rearrangement joins TRBV5-6 to TRBJ2-7, with TRBD2 identical over 7 bases. The CDR3 totals 13 residues. CDR1 is SGHDT, CDR2 YYEEEE, per germline. After removal of 7 bases from V and 2 bases from J, the junction contained 6 bases not matched to a gene. The CDR3 DNA sequence: TGTGCCAGCGGCACTAGCGCCGCCTACGAGCAGTACTTC. This sequence encodes CASGTSAAYEQYF.

CDR3 coding DNA: TGTGCCAGCAGCTATAGCGGGAGTGTGGACATTCAGTACTTC. Amino acids: CASSYSGSVDIQYF. The rearrangement links TRBV13 to TRBJ2-4; 9 nucleotides agree with TRBD2. The ends lost 4 bases at V and 8 bases at J; junction bases unmatched: 6. This CDR3 has 14 amino acids. Germline CDR1 reads PRHDT; CDR2 reads FYEKMQ (reference sequence).

This sequence joins TRBV5-1 and TRBJ1-2; 10 bases align to TRBD1. The germline CDR1 and CDR2 sequences are SGHRS and YFSETQ. After removal of 4 bases from V and 4 bases from J, the junction contained 13 bases not matched to a gene. The CDR3 extends over 17 amino acids. As DNA, the CDR3 is TGCGCCAGCAGCCCCGGGACAGGGGCCTCCTCCGTCTATGGCTACACCTTC. Its protein product is CASSPGTGASSVYGYTF. Complete variable domain (other parts from reference TRBV5-1 and TRBJ1-2): KAGVTQTPRYLIKTRGQQVTLSCSPISGHRSVSWYQQTPGQGLQFLFEYFSETQRNKGNFPGRFSGRQFSNSRSEMNVSTLELGDSALYLCASSPGTGASSVYGYTFGSGTRLTVV.

This clone was counted a few times. The gene calls are TRBV6-5 and TRBJ1-5, with D perhaps TRBD1 (5 bases). Germline lookup yields CDR1 MNHEY and CDR2 SVGAGI. CDR3 length equals 15 residues. V dropped 9 bases and J dropped 2 bases, with 17 bases sitting between them. As DNA, the CDR3 is TGTGCCAGTTGGCTGGGGCAGGTCCGCAATCAGCCCCAGCATTTT. This translates into CASWLGQVRNQPQHF.

The chain uses TRBV6-5 and TRBJ1-2; 7 nucleotides agree with TRBD1. CDR3 length equals 14 residues. V lost 6 bases, J lost 4 bases, and 8 bases stayed unmatched. Germline assignment: CDR1 MNHEY and CDR2 SVGAGI. Here the CDR3 reads CASRPRDRTYGYTF. CDR3 DNA: TGTGCCAGCAGGCCCCGGGACAGAACCTATGGCTACACCTTC.